This T cell receptor beta chain appears in the sequencing data of a study of CD4 and CD8 cells across lung adenocarcinoma regions. In its sample, this clonotype was seen once. One entry per CDR3 protein, called by TCRdb with MiXCR from the PCR reads. The sample shows about 12,000 distinct CDR3 sequences, about 50% of them seen only once. The V gene's germline CDR1 is SGHTA and CDR2 FQGNSA. This CDR3 comprises 15 residues. The V end lost 4 bases, the J end lost 1 base, and 12 bases lay between the germline ends. Donors had localized lung adenocarcinoma, a non-small cell lung cancer. The chain carries TRBV7-2 and TRBJ2-3; D remains ambiguous. Source material: CD8+ T cells from the center of a lung tumor. This TCR was recovered from a female donor with lung adenocarcinoma. The CD4 and CD8 labels of this study may be unreliable. DNA for the CDR3: TGTGCCAGCAGCTCGTCATTTACCGGCACAGATACGCAGTATTTT. This translates into CASSSSFTGTDTQYF.